The 22 T cell receptor beta chains reported below all come from one sample, sequenced in a study of blood T cell repertoires in COVID-19. Using immunoSEQ multiplex PCR, the repertoire was profiled, and TCRdb retains in-frame clones only, with some absent. The data contain roughly 170,000 clones, approximately 80% of them seen just once; the ten biggest clones take up roughly 7.1%. The sequencing input was peripheral blood. The source is a human donor in a cohort sampled during active COVID-19.

V gene TRBV29-1 combines with J gene TRBJ2-7, with 10 positions matching TRBD1. The ends lost 6 bases at V and 7 bases at J; junction bases unmatched: 9. Germline assignment: CDR1 SQVTM and CDR2 ANQGSEA. The CDR3 totals 13 residues. CDR3 sequence reads: CSVPAGTGEEQYF. The CDR3, as DNA: TGCAGCGTCCCTGCCGGGACAGGGGAAGAGCAGTACTTC.

The chain links TRBV19 to TRBJ1-1; tentatively, D is TRBD1 (5 bases). The CDR3 has 13 amino acids. Trimming stripped 5 bases from V and 5 bases from J, with 12 bases between. Germline V gives CDR1 LNHDA, CDR2 SQIVND (reference sequence). The CDR3 sequence is CASSFRASTEAFF. The CDR3 DNA follows: TGTGCCAGTAGTTTCAGGGCCTCGACTGAAGCTTTCTTT.

The CDR3 sequence: CASSEVSYEQYF. CDR3 DNA sequence: TGTGCCAGCAGCGAGGTCTCCTACGAGCAGTACTTC. V gene TRBV5-5 combines with J gene TRBJ2-7; no firm D call. Deletions cut 4 bases from V and 0 bases from J, with 5 bases between. Germline CDR1 is SGHKS and CDR2 is YYEKEE (reference sequence). This CDR3 has 12 amino acids.

The chain links TRBV7-6 to TRBJ2-7; 7 nucleotides match TRBD1. J lost 0 bases, V lost 0 bases, and 5 bases had no gene match. Per the germline V gene, CDR1 is SGHVS and CDR2 is FNYEAQ. This CDR3 is built from 16 residues. This CDR3 is CASSLAMGQSSYEQYF. In DNA form, the CDR3 reads TGTGCCAGCAGCTTAGCAATGGGACAGAGCTCCTACGAGCAGTACTTC. Based on the CDR3 plus reference TRBV7-6 and TRBJ2-7, the full variable domain is GAGVSQSPRYKVTKRGQDVALRCDPISGHVSLYWYRQALGQGPEFLTYFNYEAQQDKSGLPNDRFSAERPEGSISTLTIQRTEQRDSAMYRCASSLAMGQSSYEQYFGPGTRLTVT.

V gene TRBV9 combines with J gene TRBJ2-2, with 8 positions matching TRBD2. The CDR3 sequence is 15 residues long. CDR1 SGDLS and CDR2 YYNGEE come from the germline V gene. Losses at the gene ends were 3 bases for V and 3 bases for J; bases not matched to a gene: 4. The CDR3 region is CASSASGGYTGELFF. The CDR3 region has the DNA TGTGCCAGCAGCGCCAGCGGGGGATACACCGGGGAGCTGTTTTTT.

The genes are TRBV6-1 and TRBJ1-2; TRBD1 agrees at 8 bases. CDR1 and CDR2 from the germline V gene are MNHNS and SASEGT. CDR3 length: 17 amino acids. After removal of 2 bases from V and 4 bases from J, the junction contained 12 bases not matched to a gene. The CDR3 loop is CASSETGQGSLGYGYTF. The CDR3 DNA is TGTGCCAGCAGTGAAACTGGACAGGGCTCCTTGGGCTATGGCTACACCTTC.

This clone came up once. The J gene is TRBJ1-3, the V gene TRBV27; no clear D. Germline CDR1 and CDR2: MNHEY and SMNVEV (reference sequence). V was pared by 4 bases and J by 0 bases, with 4 bases between. The CDR3 loop spans 13 amino acids. As DNA, the CDR3 is TGTGCCAGCAGTTCCTCCTCTGGAAACACCATATATTTT. The encoded protein is CASSSSSGNTIYF.

The chain combines TRBV10-2 with TRBJ2-2; TRBD2 is a possible D gene (6 bases). Trimming removed 2 bases at V and 6 bases at J, with 13 bases between. The CDR3 runs to 15 residues. Germline V gene lookup returns CDR1 WSHSY and CDR2 SAAADI. This chain's CDR3 is CASSELGGGAGELFF. The CDR3 coding sequence is TGCGCCAGCAGTGAGCTGGGGGGAGGAGCCGGGGAGCTGTTTTTT.

J is TRBJ2-7 and V is TRBV5-1; 10 bases line up with TRBD2. J was trimmed by 6 bases and V by 1 base; bases with no gene match: 10. Per germline, CDR1 SGHRS and CDR2 YFSETQ. CDR3 length: 16 residues. The CDR3 spells CASSLPPGLAPREQYF. Here the CDR3 DNA reads TGCGCCAGCAGCTTGCCCCCGGGACTAGCGCCTCGCGAGCAGTACTTC.

This clone was counted a single time. The V gene is TRBV9, the J gene TRBJ1-2; 8 bases match TRBD1. The CDR3 length is 15 residues. CDR1 and CDR2 (germline): SGDLS, YYNGEE. Trimming at V came to 0 bases and at J to 5 bases, leaving 6 bases not matched to a gene. CDR3 nucleotide sequence: TGTGCCAGCAGCGTAGATACAGGGGGTGGGTATGGCTACACCTTC. The encoded protein is CASSVDTGGGYGYTF.

The chain couples TRBV11-2 to TRBJ1-1; 9 nucleotides agree with TRBD1. Germline lookup yields CDR1 SGHAT and CDR2 FQNNGV. The V gene end was trimmed by 5 bases and the J gene end by 4 bases; junction bases not matched to a gene: 11. The length of the CDR3 is 16 residues. Written as DNA, the CDR3 is TGTGCCAGCAGCCCCGGACAGGGGAGGTCGGGCACTGAAGCTTTCTTT. Protein sequence: CASSPGQGRSGTEAFF.

This rearrangement joins TRBV5-1 to TRBJ2-7; D is perhaps TRBD1 (6 bases). Trimming removed 3 bases from V and 1 base from J, with 23 bases in between. This CDR3 contains 18 residues. In germline, CDR1 is SGHRS, CDR2 YFSETQ. CDR3 sequence reads: CASSSTNTGLASSYEQYF. The CDR3 region has the DNA TGCGCCAGCAGCTCGACGAATACAGGGCTAGCTTCTTCCTACGAGCAGTACTTC. Filled out from reference TRBV5-1 and TRBJ2-7, the complete variable domain reads KAGVTQTPRYLIKTRGQQVTLSCSPISGHRSVSWYQQTPGQGLQFLFEYFSETQRNKGNFPGRFSGRQFSNSRSEMNVSTLELGDSALYLCASSSTNTGLASSYEQYFGPGTRLTVT.

The chain combines TRBV4-1 with TRBJ2-7; 9 bases fit TRBD1. Germline V CDR1 and CDR2: MGHRA, YSYEKL. V trimming: 3 bases; J trimming: 5 bases; junction bases outside the gene matches: 14. The CDR3 has 17 amino acids. The CDR3 bases are TGCGCCAGCAGCCACCTCAAAGGAGGGACAGGGCAACACGAGCAGTACTTC. Amino acids: CASSHLKGGTGQHEQYF.

This clone has more than one count but fewer than ten. This rearrangement joins TRBV2 to TRBJ1-5; D may be TRBD1 (5 bases). With 4 bases removed from V and 0 bases from J, the gap between germline ends came to 10 bases. The CDR3 extends over 15 amino acids. CDR1 is SNHLY and CDR2 is FYNNEI in the germline V gene. The CDR3 sequence: CASSGQIYSNQPQHF. The CDR3 DNA is TGTGCCAGCAGTGGACAGATCTATAGCAATCAGCCCCAGCATTTT.

This chain links TRBV11-2 with TRBJ1-1; D is uncertain. Trimming stripped 2 bases from V and 4 bases from J, with 8 bases between. The CDR3 extends over 13 amino acids. The V gene's germline CDR1 is SGHAT and CDR2 FQNNGV. In nucleotides, the CDR3 is TGTGCCAGCAGCTTAAACCCCGGCACTGAAGCTTTCTTT. Translated: CASSLNPGTEAFF.

V is TRBV7-3 and J is TRBJ2-1; TRBD2 agrees at 8 bases. Germline assignment: CDR1 SGHTA and CDR2 FQGTGA. CDR3 length: 16 residues. V lost 1 base to trimming and J lost 3 bases; unmatched junction nucleotides: 5. The chain's CDR3 is CASSLRAGGLYNEQFF. The CDR3 DNA reads as TGTGCCAGCAGCTTAAGGGCGGGGGGCCTCTACAATGAGCAGTTCTTC. The entire variable domain, with the rest obtained from reference TRBV7-3 and TRBJ2-1, is as follows: GAGVSQTPSNKVTEKGKYVELRCDPISGHTALYWYRQSLGQGPEFLIYFQGTGAADDSGLPNDRFFAVRPEGSVSTLKIQRTERGDSAVYLCASSLRAGGLYNEQFFGPGTRLTVL.

The chain couples TRBV5-6 to TRBJ1-1, with 7 bases aligning to TRBD1. This CDR3 comprises 16 residues. V trimming: 4 bases; J trimming: 11 bases; junction bases outside the gene matches: 20. In germline, CDR1 is SGHDT, CDR2 YYEEEE. In nucleotides, the CDR3 is TGTGCCAGCAGCAAAACAGGTAACACAGGGGTTGGTTGGGCTTTCTTT. Its protein product is CASSKTGNTGVGWAFF. Looking up the rest from reference TRBV5-6 and TRBJ1-1 gives the full variable domain: DAGVTQSPTHLIKTRGQQVTLRCSPKSGHDTVSWYQQALGQGPQFIFQYYEEEERQRGNFPDRFSGHQFPNYSSELNVNALLLGDSALYLCASSKTGNTGVGWAFFGQGTRLTVV.

This chain uses TRBV18 with TRBJ1-3; TRBD1 matches at 8 bases. The CDR3 consists of 16 residues. J was trimmed by 0 bases and V by 3 bases; bases with no gene match: 4. Germline V CDR1 and CDR2: KGHSH, LQKENI. DNA for the CDR3: TGTGCCAGCTCACCTCAGACAGGGGACTCTGGAAACACCATATATTTT. Encoded protein: CASSPQTGDSGNTIYF.

CDR3 region: CASTHDIGGQGTEAFF. In DNA form, the CDR3 reads TGTGCCAGCACCCATGACATTGGTGGCCAGGGCACTGAAGCTTTCTTT. The chain recombines TRBV27 with TRBJ1-1, with a possible D match to TRBD1 (5 bases). The germline V gene encodes CDR1 MNHEY and CDR2 SMNVEV (reference sequence). This CDR3 has 16 amino acids. Trimming took off 7 bases at V and 4 bases at J, with 22 bases between the two ends.

The chain joins TRBV7-2 to TRBJ2-7, with a weak D call TRBD2 (6 bases). Per germline, CDR1 SGHTA and CDR2 FQGNSA. V dropped 5 bases and J dropped 0 bases, with 14 bases sitting between them. The CDR3 covers 15 residues. Here the CDR3 reads CASSPGLGGSYEQYF. Here the CDR3 DNA reads TGTGCCAGCAGCCCCGGGCTGGGGGGCTCCTACGAGCAGTACTTC. The entire variable domain, with the rest obtained from reference TRBV7-2 and TRBJ2-7, is as follows: GAGVSQSPSNKVTEKGKDVELRCDPISGHTALYWYRQSLGQGLEFLIYFQGNSAPDKSGLPSDRFSAERTGGSVSTLTIQRTQQEDSAVYLCASSPGLGGSYEQYFGPGTRLTVT.

The rearrangement links TRBV14 to TRBJ1-1, with D possibly being TRBD1 (5 bases). From germline, CDR1 is SGHDN and CDR2 FVKESK. The CDR3 covers 15 residues. V lost 3 bases and J lost 0, with 11 bases in between. CDR3 protein: CASSHLRTLNTEAFF. CDR3 nucleotides: TGTGCCAGCAGCCATTTACGGACATTGAACACTGAAGCTTTCTTT. The full variable domain, in which reference TRBV14 and TRBJ1-1 provide the parts outside the CDR3, is EAGVTQFPSHSVIEKGQTVTLRCDPISGHDNLYWYRRVMGKEIKFLLHFVKESKQDESGMPNNRFLAERTGGTYSTLKVQPAELEDSGVYFCASSHLRTLNTEAFFGQGTRLTVV.

The CDR3 protein is CASSLGGLLLDTQYF. DNA of the CDR3: TGTGCCAGCAGCTTAGGTGGACTATTGCTAGATACGCAGTATTTT. The chain combines TRBV7-2 with TRBJ2-3; a weak D match, TRBD2 (6 bases). The CDR3 is 15 residues long. Trimming shortened V by 1 base and J by 5 bases, and 13 bases separated the two germline ends. From germline, CDR1 is SGHTA and CDR2 FQGNSA. Filled out from reference TRBV7-2 and TRBJ2-3, the complete variable domain reads GAGVSQSPSNKVTEKGKDVELRCDPISGHTALYWYRQSLGQGLEFLIYFQGNSAPDKSGLPSDRFSAERTGGSVSTLTIQRTQQEDSAVYLCASSLGGLLLDTQYFGPGTRLTVL.